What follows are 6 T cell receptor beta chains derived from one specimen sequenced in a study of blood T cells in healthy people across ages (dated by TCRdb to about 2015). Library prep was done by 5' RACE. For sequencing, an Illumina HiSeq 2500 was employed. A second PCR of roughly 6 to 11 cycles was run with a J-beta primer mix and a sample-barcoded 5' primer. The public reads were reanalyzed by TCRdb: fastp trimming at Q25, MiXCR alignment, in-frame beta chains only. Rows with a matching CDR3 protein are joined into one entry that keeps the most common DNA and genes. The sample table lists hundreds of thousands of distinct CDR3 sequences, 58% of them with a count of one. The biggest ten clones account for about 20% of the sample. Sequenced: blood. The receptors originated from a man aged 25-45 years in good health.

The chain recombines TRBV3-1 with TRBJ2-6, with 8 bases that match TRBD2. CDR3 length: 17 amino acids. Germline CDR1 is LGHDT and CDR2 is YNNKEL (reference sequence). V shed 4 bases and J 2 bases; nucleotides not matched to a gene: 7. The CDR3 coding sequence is TGTGCCAGCAGCCGGAGCGGGGGTAAAACTGGGGCCAACGTCCTGACTTTC. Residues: CASSRSGGKTGANVLTF. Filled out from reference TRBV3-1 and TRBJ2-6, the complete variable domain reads DTAVSQTPKYLVTQMGNDKSIKCEQNLGHDTMYWYKQDSKKFLKIMFSYNNKELIINETVPNRFSPKSPDKAHLNLHINSLELGDSAVYFCASSRSGGKTGANVLTFGAGSRLTVL.

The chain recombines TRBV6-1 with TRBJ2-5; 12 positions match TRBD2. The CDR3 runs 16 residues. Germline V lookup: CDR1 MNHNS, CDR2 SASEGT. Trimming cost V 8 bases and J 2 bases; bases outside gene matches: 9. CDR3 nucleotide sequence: TGTGCCAGCGGGAGACTAGCGGGGGCCCTTCAAGAGACCCAGTACTTC. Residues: CASGRLAGALQETQYF.

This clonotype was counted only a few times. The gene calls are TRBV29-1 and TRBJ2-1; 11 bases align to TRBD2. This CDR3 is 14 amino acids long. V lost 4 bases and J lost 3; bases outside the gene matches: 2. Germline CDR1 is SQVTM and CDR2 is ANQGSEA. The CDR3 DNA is TGCAGCGTTGCTACTAGCGGGAGCTACAATGAGCAGTTCTTC. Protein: CSVATSGSYNEQFF.

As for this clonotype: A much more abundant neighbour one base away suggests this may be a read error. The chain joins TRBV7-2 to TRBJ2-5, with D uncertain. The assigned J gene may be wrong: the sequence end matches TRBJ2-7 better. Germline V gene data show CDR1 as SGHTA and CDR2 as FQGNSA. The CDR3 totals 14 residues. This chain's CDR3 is CASSRAQGNYEQYF. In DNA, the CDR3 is TGTGCCAGCAGCCGGGCACAAGGAAACTACGAGCAGTACTTC.

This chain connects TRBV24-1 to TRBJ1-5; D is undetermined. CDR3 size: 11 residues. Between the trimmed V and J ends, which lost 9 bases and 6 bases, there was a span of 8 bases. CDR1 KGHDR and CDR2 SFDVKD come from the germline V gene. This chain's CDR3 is CATFVCQPQHF. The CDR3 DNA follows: TGTGCCACCTTCGTTTGTCAGCCCCAGCATTTT.

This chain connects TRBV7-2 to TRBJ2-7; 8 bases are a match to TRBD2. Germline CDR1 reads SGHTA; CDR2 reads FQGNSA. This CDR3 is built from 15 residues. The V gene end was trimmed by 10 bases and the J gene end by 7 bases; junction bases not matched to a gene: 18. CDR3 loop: CATSVSGGLYNEQYF. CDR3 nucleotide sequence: TGTGCCACGAGTGTCAGCGGGGGCCTTTACAATGAGCAGTACTTC.